This T cell receptor (beta chain) derives from a study of T cells in narcolepsy. Study results and limitations: Healthy controls reportedly lacked the autoreactive clonotypes serially found in patients' blood.

For this clone: Its antigen is as yet unknown.

The J segment lost 11 bases and the V segment lost 5 bases, leaving 6 bases of the junction unmatched. Germline CDR1 and CDR2: MNHNS and SASEGT. The CDR3 spans 12 residues. Profiled with immunoSEQ multiplex PCR; TCRdb holds only in-frame clones, not every one. The data show around 18,000 clones, with around 86% seen just once and 0.6% to 0.85% held by the top ten. Sequenced sample: memory (CD45RA-) CD4+ T cells from blood. The chain employs TRBV6-1 and TRBJ1-1; 9 positions match TRBD1. This sequence was found in a human donor in good health. Here the CDR3 DNA reads TGTGCCAGCAGTAAGGGACAGGGATCGGCTTTCTTT. Amino acids: CASSKGQGSAFF.